The 8 T cell receptor beta chains below were found in one sample sequenced in a study of T cell responses to AZD1222 COVID-19 vaccine. Produced via immunoSEQ multiplex PCR; TCRdb's table is partial and in-frame only. The top ten clones hold 2.9% of a sample with 80,000 or so clones, roughly 80% of them seen once. The starting material was peripheral blood, obtained on day 0 of AZD1222 vaccination. Receptor source: an adult in good health.

The chain recombines TRBV20-1 with TRBJ2-7; TRBD1 might be the D (6 bases). The CDR3 has 15 residues. Between the trimmed V and J ends, which lost 3 bases and 6 bases, there was a span of 21 bases. Germline-derived CDR1 and CDR2 are DFQATT and SNEGSKA (reference sequence). The CDR3 sequence is CSASKPQQGTIEQYF. The CDR3 nucleotides read TGCAGTGCTAGTAAACCCCAACAGGGAACCATCGAGCAGTACTTC.

The chain joins TRBV9 to TRBJ1-1, with D possibly being TRBD1 (5 bases). Germline values: CDR1 SGDLS, CDR2 YYNGEE. This CDR3 has 14 amino acids. V lost 6 bases and J 5 bases, leaving 17 bases between the germline ends. CDR3 nucleotides: TGTGCCAGCAATGAATTAGTGGGGCGGACTGAAGCTTTCTTT. Protein product: CASNELVGRTEAFF.

This clone was seen a few times. This chain uses TRBV3-1 (or the pseudogene TRBV3-2) with TRBJ1-2; possibly TRBD1 for D (6 bases). V was trimmed by 0 bases and J by 5 bases, leaving 13 bases between them. Germline CDR1 is LGHDT and CDR2 is YNNKEL (reference sequence). The CDR3 is 15 amino acids. Written as DNA, the CDR3 is TGTGCCAGCAGCCAAGACCGGTTGGGACAATATGGCTACACCTTC. Translating gives CASSQDRLGQYGYTF.

The rearrangement joins TRBV3-1 (or the pseudogene TRBV3-2) to TRBJ2-1; tentative D call: TRBD2 (6 bases). From germline, CDR1 is LGHDT and CDR2 YNNKEL (reference sequence). The ends were cut back, 4 bases at V and 0 bases at J, with 13 bases in the middle. The CDR3 spans 16 residues. This CDR3 is CASSPLISGSYNEQFF. The CDR3 nucleotides are TGTGCCAGCAGCCCCCTTATTAGCGGCTCCTACAATGAGCAGTTCTTC.

The rearrangement uses TRBV7-9 and TRBJ2-7, with no clear D. V lost 1 base and J lost 4, with 11 bases in between. The CDR3 totals 14 residues. Per the germline V gene, CDR1 is SEHNR and CDR2 is FQNEAQ (reference sequence). The CDR3 protein is CASSLDSAPYEQYF. In DNA form, the CDR3 reads TGTGCCAGCAGCTTAGATTCGGCCCCTTACGAGCAGTACTTC. The full variable domain, rest sourced from reference TRBV7-9 and TRBJ2-7, is DTGVSQNPRHKITKRGQNVTFRCDPISEHNRLYWYRQTLGQGPEFLTYFQNEAQLEKSRLLSDRFSAERPKGSFSTLEIQRTEQGDSAMYLCASSLDSAPYEQYFGPGTRLTVT.

The V and J genes are TRBV3-1 (or the pseudogene TRBV3-2) and TRBJ2-7; 8 bases are shared with TRBD2. Germline CDR1 and CDR2: LGHDT and YNNKEL (reference sequence). V was clipped by 2 bases and J by 2 bases; unmatched bases: 2. The CDR3 is made up of 14 amino acids. The chain's CDR3 is CASSQPGLAYEQYF. In nucleotides, the CDR3 is TGTGCCAGCAGCCAACCGGGACTAGCCTACGAGCAGTACTTC.

The chain is built from TRBV5-4 and TRBJ1-2; tentatively, D is TRBD1 (5 bases). Deletions cut 4 bases from V and 5 bases from J, with 21 bases between. Germline V gene data show CDR1 as SGHNT and CDR2 as YYREEE (reference sequence). The CDR3 has 16 amino acids. The CDR3 reads CASSPPRGRAGYGYTF. The CDR3 bases are TGTGCCAGCAGCCCCCCGCGGGGACGGGCAGGGTATGGCTACACCTTC.

The V gene is TRBV2, the J gene TRBJ2-4; 7 bases agree with TRBD2. The CDR3 has 18 residues. The V and J ends lost 4 bases and 0 bases, in that order; junction bases with no gene match: 12. CDR1 SNHLY and CDR2 FYNNEI come from the germline V gene. CDR3 DNA sequence: TGTGCCAGCAGTGTATGGGGTGCGGGGGAACTAGCCAAAAACATTCAGTACTTC. This translates into CASSVWGAGELAKNIQYF.